The clone carrying this TCR beta chain was detected once. This sample was taken from a study of cytomegalovirus exposure and HLA in healthy donors. Germline CDR1 and CDR2: SGHTA and FQGNSA. There are 16 residues in the CDR3. V was clipped by 5 bases and J by 2 bases; unmatched bases: 10. This PCR relied on a set of 60 Vbeta primers and 13 Jbeta primers. Repertoires were generated with immunoSEQ multiplex PCR, while TCRdb's copy carries only in-frame clones and drops some. The sample contains 130,000 or so clones, roughly 80% of which appear only once. This sequence was found in a female donor in good health and CMV-seronegative. The chain links TRBV7-2 to TRBJ2-5; 8 bases agree with TRBD1. Sequences were obtained from PBMCs. CDR3 coding DNA: TGTGCCAGCAGCACCTGGACAGGGATAGTACAAGAGACCCAGTACTTC. Its protein product is CASSTWTGIVQETQYF.